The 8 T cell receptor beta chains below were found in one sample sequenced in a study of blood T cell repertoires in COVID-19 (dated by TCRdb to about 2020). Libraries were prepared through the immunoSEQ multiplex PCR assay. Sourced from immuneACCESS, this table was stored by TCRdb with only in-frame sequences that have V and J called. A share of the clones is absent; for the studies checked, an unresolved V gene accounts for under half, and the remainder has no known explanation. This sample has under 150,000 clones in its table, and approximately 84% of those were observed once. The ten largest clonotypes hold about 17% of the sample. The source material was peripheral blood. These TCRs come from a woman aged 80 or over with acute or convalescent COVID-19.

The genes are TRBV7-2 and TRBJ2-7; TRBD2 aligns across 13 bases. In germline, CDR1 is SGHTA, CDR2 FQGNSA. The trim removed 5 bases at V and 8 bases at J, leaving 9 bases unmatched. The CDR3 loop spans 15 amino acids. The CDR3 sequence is CASSTGTSGNFKQYF. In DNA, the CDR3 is TGTGCCAGCAGCACAGGGACTAGCGGGAACTTTAAGCAGTACTTC.

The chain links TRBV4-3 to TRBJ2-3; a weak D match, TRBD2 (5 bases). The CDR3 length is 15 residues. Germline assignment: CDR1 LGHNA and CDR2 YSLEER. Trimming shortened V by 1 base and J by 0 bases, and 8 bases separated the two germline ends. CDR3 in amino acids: CASSQVPGSTDTQYF. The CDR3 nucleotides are TGCGCCAGCAGCCAAGTCCCGGGAAGCACAGATACGCAGTATTTT.

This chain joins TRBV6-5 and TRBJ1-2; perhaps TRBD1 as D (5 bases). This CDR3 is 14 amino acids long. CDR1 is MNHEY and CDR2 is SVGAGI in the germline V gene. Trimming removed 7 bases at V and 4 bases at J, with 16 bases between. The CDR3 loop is CASNLNGGPYGYTF. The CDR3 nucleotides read TGTGCCAGCAACCTCAACGGGGGTCCCTATGGCTACACCTTC.

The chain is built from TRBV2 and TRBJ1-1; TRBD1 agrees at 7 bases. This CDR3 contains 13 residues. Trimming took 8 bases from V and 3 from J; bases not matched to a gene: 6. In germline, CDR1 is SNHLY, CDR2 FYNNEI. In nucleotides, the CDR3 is TGTGCCAGCGACAGGGCTGGGGACACTGAAGCTTTCTTT. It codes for CASDRAGDTEAFF.

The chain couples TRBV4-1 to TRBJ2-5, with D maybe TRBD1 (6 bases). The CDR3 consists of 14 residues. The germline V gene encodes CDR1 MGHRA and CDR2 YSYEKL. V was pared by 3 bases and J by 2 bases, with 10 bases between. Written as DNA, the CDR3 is TGCGCCAGCAGCCAGCTTACAGGGCAAGAGACCCAGTACTTC. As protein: CASSQLTGQETQYF.

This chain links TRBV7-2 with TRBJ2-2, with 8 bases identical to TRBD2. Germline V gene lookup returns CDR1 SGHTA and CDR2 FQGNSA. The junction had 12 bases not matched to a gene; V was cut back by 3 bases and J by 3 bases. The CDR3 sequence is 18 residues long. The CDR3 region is CASSFSRSGSYYTGELFF. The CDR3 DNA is TGTGCCAGCAGCTTCTCCCGCAGCGGGAGCTATTACACCGGGGAGCTGTTTTTT.

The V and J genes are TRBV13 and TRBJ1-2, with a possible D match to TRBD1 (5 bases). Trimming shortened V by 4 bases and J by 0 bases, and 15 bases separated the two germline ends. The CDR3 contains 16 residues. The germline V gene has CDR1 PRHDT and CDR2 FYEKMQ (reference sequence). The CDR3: CASSSLTGDPNYGYTF. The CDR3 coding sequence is TGTGCCAGCAGCTCCCTTACGGGGGATCCTAACTATGGCTACACCTTC.

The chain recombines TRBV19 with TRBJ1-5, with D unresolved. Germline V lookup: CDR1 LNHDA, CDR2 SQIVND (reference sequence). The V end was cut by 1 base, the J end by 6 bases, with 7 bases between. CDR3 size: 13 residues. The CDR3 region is CASSIGEFQPQHF. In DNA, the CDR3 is TGTGCCAGTAGTATAGGGGAGTTTCAGCCCCAGCATTTT.